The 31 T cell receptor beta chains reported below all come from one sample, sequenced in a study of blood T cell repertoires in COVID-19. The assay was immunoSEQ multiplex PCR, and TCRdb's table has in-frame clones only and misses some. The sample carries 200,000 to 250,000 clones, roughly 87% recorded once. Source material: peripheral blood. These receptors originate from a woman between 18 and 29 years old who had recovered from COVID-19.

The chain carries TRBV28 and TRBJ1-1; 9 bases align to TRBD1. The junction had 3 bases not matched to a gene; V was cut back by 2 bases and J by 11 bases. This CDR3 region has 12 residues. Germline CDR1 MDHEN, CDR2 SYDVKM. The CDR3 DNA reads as TGTGCCAGCAGTTTAATTGGGACAGGGGCTTTCTTT. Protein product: CASSLIGTGAFF. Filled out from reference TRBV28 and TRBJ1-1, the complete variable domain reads DVKVTQSSRYLVKRTGEKVFLECVQDMDHENMFWYRQDPGLGLRLIYFSYDVKMKEKGDIPEGYSVSREKKERFSLILESASTNQTSMYLCASSLIGTGAFFGQGTRLTVV.

The CDR3: CASSPKGGSTEAFF. The CDR3 nucleotides are TGTGCCAGCAGCCCCAAAGGGGGTAGCACTGAAGCTTTCTTT. This chain joins TRBV3-1 (or the pseudogene TRBV3-2) and TRBJ1-1, with TRBD1 as a possible D gene (6 bases). This CDR3 has 14 residues. Trimming removed 4 bases from V and 4 bases from J, with 13 bases in between. Germline CDR1 reads LGHDT; CDR2 reads YNNKEL (reference sequence).

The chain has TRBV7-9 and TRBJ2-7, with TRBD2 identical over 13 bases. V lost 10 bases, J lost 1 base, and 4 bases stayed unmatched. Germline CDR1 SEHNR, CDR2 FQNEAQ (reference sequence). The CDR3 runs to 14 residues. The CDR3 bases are TGTGCCATCGTACTAGCGGGAGGGTCCTACGAGCAGTACTTC. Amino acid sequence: CAIVLAGGSYEQYF.

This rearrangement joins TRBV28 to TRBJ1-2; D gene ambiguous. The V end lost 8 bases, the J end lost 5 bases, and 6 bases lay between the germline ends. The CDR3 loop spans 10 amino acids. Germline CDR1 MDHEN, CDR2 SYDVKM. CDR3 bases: TGTGCCAGCTGGGCATATGGCTACACCTTC. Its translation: CASWAYGYTF.

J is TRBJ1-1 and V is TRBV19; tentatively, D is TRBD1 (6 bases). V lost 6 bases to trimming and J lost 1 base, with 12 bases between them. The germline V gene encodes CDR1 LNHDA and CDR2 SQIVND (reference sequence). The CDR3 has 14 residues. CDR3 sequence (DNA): TGTGCCAGTAGACCCGGACAGCAGAACACTGAAGCTTTCTTT. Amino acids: CASRPGQQNTEAFF.

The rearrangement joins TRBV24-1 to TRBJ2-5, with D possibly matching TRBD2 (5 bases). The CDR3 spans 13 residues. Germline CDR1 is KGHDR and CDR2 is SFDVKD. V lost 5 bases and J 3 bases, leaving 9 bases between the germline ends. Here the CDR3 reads CATSVGSEETQYF. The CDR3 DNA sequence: TGTGCCACCAGTGTTGGTAGCGAAGAGACCCAGTACTTC.

CDR3 sequence (DNA): TGCGCCAGCAGCCACCCGGGACAATGGGGAGAGACCCAGTACTTC. The encoded protein is CASSHPGQWGETQYF. The rearrangement links TRBV4-1 to TRBJ2-5; possible D gene TRBD1, 6 bases. Trimming took off 3 bases at V and 4 bases at J, with 15 bases between the two ends. Germline V gene data show CDR1 as MGHRA and CDR2 as YSYEKL. The CDR3 is made up of 15 amino acids.

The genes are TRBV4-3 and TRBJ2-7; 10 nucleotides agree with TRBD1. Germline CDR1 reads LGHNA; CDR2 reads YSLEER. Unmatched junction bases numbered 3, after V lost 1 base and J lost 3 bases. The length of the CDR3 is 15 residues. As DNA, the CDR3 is TGCGCCAGCAGCCAAGGACAGGGGGCTTTCTACGAGCAGTACTTC. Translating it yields CASSQGQGAFYEQYF.

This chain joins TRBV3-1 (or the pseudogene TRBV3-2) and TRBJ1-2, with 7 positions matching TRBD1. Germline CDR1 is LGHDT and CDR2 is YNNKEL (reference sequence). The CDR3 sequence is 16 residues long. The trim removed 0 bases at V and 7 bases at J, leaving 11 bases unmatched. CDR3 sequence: CASSQDPTGARGGYTF. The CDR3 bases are TGTGCCAGCAGCCAAGACCCAACAGGGGCCCGAGGTGGCTACACCTTC.

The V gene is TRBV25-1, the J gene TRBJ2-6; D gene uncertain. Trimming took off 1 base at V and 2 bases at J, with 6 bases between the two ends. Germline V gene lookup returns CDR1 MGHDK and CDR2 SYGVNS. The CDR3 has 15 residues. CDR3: CASSEFRTGANVLTF. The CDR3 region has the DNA TGTGCCAGCAGTGAATTCAGGACTGGGGCCAACGTCCTGACTTTC. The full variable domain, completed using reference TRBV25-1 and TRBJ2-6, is EADIYQTPRYLVIGTGKKITLECSQTMGHDKMYWYQQDPGMELHLIHYSYGVNSTEKGDLSSESTVSRIRTEHFPLTLESARPSHTSQYLCASSEFRTGANVLTFGAGSRLTVL.

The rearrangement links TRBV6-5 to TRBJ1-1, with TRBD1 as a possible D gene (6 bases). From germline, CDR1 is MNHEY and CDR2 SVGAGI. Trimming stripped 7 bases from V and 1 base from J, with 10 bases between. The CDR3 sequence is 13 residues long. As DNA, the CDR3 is TGTGCCAGCACCCTGGACAGGAACACTGAAGCTTTCTTT. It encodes CASTLDRNTEAFF.

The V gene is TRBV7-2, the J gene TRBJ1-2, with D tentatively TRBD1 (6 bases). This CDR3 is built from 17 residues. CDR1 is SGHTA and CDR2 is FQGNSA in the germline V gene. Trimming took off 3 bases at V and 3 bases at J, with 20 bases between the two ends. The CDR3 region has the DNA TGTGCCAGCAGCTTCTACCTTACAGGGTATGGTGACTATGGCTACACCTTC. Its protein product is CASSFYLTGYGDYGYTF.

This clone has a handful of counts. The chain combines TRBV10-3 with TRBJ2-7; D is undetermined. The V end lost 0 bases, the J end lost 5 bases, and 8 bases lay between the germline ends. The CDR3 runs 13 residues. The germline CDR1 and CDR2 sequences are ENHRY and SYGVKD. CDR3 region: CAISESGSDEQYF. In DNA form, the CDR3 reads TGTGCCATCAGTGAGTCGGGCTCAGACGAGCAGTACTTC.

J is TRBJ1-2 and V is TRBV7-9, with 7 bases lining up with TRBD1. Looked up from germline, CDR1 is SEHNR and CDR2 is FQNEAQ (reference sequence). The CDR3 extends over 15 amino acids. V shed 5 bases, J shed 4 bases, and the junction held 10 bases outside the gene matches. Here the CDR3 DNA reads TGTGCCAGCAGCCACTCAGGGGGGATAGGCTATGGCTACACCTTC. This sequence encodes CASSHSGGIGYGYTF.

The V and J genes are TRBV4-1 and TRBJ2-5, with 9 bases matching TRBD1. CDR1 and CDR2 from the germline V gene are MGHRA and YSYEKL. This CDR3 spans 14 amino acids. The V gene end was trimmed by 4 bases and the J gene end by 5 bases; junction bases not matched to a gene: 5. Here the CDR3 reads CASSPTGGGETQYF. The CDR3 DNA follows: TGCGCCAGCAGCCCGACAGGGGGAGGGGAGACCCAGTACTTC.

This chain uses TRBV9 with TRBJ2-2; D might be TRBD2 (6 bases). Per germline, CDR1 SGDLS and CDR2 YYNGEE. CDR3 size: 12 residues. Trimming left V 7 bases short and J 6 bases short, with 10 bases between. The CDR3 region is CASYGEAGELFF. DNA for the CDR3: TGTGCCAGCTATGGGGAGGCCGGGGAGCTGTTTTTT.

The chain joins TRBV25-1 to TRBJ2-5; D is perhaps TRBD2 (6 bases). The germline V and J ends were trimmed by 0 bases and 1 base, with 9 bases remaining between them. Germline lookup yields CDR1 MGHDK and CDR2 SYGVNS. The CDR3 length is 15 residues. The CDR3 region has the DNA TGTGCCAGCAGTGAATATGTGACTAGCCAAGAGACCCAGTACTTC. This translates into CASSEYVTSQETQYF.

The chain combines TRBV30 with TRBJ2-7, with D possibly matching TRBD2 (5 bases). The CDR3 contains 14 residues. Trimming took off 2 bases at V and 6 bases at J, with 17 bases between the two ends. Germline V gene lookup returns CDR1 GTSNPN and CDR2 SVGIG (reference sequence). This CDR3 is CAWSLLGTTSEQYF. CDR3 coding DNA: TGTGCCTGGAGTCTTCTCGGCACTACTAGCGAGCAGTACTTC.

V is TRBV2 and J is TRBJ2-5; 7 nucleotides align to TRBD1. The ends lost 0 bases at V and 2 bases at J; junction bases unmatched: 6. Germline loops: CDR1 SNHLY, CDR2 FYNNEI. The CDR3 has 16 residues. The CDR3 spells CASSEAGLGQQETQYF. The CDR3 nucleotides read TGTGCCAGCAGTGAAGCGGGTTTGGGACAGCAAGAGACCCAGTACTTC. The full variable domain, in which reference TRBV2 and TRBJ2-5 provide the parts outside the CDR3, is EPEVTQTPSHQVTQMGQEVILRCVPISNHLYFYWYRQILGQKVEFLVSFYNNEISEKSEIFDDQFSVERPDGSNFTLKIRSTKLEDSAMYFCASSEAGLGQQETQYFGPGTRLLVL.

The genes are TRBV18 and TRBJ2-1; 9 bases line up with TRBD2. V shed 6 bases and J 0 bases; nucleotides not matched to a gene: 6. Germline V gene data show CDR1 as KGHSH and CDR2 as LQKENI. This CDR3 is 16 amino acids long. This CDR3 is CASSRLSGSSYNEQFF. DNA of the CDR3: TGTGCCAGCTCTCGCCTTAGCGGGAGCTCCTACAATGAGCAGTTCTTC.

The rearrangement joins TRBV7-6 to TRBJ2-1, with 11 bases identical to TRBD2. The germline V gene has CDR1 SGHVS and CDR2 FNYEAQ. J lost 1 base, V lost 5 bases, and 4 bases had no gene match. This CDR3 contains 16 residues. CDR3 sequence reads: CASSVGLAESYNEQFF. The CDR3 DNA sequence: TGTGCCAGCAGCGTGGGACTAGCGGAGTCCTACAATGAGCAGTTCTTC.

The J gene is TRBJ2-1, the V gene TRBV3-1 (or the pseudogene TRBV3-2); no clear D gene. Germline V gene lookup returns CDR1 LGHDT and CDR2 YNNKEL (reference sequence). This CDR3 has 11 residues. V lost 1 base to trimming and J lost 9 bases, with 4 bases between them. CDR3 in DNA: TGTGCCAGCAGCCAAGCCCGTGAGCAGTTCTTC. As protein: CASSQAREQFF.

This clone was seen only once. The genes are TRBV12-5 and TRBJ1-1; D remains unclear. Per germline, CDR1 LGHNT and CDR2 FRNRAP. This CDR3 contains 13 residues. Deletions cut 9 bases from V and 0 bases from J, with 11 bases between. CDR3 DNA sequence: TGTGCTAGGGCCGGGGTACTGAACACTGAAGCTTTCTTT. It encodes CARAGVLNTEAFF.

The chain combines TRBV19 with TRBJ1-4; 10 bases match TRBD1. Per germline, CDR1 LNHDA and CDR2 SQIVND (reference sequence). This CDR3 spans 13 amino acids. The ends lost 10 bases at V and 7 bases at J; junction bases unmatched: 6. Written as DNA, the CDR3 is TGTGCCACCCGGACAGGGGGAACTGAAAAACTGTTTTTT. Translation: CATRTGGTEKLFF.

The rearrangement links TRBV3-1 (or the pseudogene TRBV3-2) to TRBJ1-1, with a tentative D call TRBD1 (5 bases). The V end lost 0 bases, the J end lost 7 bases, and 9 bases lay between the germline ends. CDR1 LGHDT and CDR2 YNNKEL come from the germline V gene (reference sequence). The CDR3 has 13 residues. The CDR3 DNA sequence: TGTGCCAGCAGCCAAGAGACGGGGGTTGAAGCTTTCTTT. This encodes CASSQETGVEAFF.

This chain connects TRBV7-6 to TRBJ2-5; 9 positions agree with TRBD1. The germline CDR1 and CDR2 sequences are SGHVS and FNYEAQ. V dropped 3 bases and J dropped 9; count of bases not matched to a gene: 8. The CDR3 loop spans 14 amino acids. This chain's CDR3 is CASSFGQGQSPQYF. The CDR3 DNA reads TGTGCCAGCAGCTTCGGACAGGGGCAGTCGCCCCAGTACTTC. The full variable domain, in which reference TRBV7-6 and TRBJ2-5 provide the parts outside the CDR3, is GAGVSQSPRYKVTKRGQDVALRCDPISGHVSLYWYRQALGQGPEFLTYFNYEAQQDKSGLPNDRFSAERPEGSISTLTIQRTEQRDSAMYRCASSFGQGQSPQYFGPGTRLLVL.

The CDR3 coding sequence is TGTGCCAGCAGCATAATAAATACAGGGGGACAGCCCCAGCATTTT. Translated, it gives CASSIINTGGQPQHF. The chain combines TRBV28 with TRBJ1-5; 8 bases are shared with TRBD1. Trimming took 6 bases from V and 7 from J; bases not matched to a gene: 11. In germline, CDR1 is MDHEN, CDR2 SYDVKM. This CDR3 contains 15 residues.

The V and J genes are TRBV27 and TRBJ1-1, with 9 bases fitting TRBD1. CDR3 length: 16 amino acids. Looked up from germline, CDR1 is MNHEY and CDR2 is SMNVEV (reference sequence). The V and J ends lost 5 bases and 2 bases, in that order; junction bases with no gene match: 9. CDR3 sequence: CASSPTGGRFNTEAFF. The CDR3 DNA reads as TGTGCCAGCAGTCCGACAGGGGGTAGATTTAACACTGAAGCTTTCTTT.

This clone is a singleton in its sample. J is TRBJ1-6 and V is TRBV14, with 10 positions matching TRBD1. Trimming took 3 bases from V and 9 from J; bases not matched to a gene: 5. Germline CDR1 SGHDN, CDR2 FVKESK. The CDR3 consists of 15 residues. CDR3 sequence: CASSQMTGGFSPLHF. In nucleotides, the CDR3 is TGTGCCAGCAGCCAGATGACAGGGGGCTTTTCACCCCTCCACTTT.

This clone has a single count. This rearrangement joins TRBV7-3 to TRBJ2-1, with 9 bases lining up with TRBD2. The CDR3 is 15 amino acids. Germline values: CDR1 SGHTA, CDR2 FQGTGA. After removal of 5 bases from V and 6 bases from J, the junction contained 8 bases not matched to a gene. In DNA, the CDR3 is TGTGCCAGCAGCCTGCTAGCGGGGACGGTCAATGAGCAGTTCTTC. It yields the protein CASSLLAGTVNEQFF.

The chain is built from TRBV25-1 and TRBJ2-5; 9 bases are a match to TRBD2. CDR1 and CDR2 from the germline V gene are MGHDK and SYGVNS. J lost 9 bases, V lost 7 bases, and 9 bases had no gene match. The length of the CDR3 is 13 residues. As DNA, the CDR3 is TGTGCCAGCATGATCGCGGGAGGGTTGGCCCAGTACTTC. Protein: CASMIAGGLAQYF.